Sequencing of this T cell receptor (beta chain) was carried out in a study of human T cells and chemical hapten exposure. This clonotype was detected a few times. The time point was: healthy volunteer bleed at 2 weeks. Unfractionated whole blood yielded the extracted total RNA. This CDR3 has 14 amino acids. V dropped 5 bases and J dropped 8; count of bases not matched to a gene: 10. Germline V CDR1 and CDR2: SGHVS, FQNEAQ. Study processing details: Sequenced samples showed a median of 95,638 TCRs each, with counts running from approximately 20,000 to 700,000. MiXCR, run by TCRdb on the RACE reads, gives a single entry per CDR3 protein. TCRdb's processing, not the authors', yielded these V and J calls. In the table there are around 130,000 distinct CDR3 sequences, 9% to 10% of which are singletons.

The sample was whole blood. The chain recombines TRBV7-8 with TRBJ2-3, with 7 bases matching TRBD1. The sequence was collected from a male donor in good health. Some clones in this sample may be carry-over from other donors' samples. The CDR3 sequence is CASSPRQGPGTQYF. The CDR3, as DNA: TGTGCCAGCAGCCCCCGACAGGGCCCCGGTACGCAGTATTTT.